This T cell receptor (beta chain) was sequenced during a study of blood T cell repertoires in COVID-19. Germline V gene sequence: CDR1 PRHDT, CDR2 FYEKMQ (reference sequence). The CDR3 runs 14 residues. V dropped 2 bases and J dropped 0 bases, with 5 bases sitting between them. This table comes from immunoSEQ multiplex PCR, and its TCRdb copy is limited to in-frame clones, with some not included. The repertoire holds more than 200,000 clones, with approximately 80% as singletons. This clone has just a few counts. This TCR was recovered from a woman aged 40 to 50 with active or convalescent COVID-19. This rearrangement joins TRBV13 to TRBJ1-5; D remains ambiguous. What was sequenced was peripheral blood. The CDR3 loop reads CASSLRYSNQPQHF. The CDR3 region has the DNA TGTGCCAGCAGCTTACGCTATAGCAATCAGCCCCAGCATTTT.